This is a list of T cell receptor beta chains from one sample in a study of OX40 agonist ivuxolimab in advanced cancers. Assay used: immunoSEQ multiplex PCR; TCRdb lists only in-frame clones, some missing. The data hold under 70,000 clones, with approximately 81% observed a single time. The sequences come from CD4+ or CD8+ T cells sorted from blood, collected in a trial of the OX40 agonist ivuxolimab. The receptor set was obtained from an adult with an advanced solid tumor such as melanoma, head and neck, liver or kidney cancer. CDR3s include the opening cysteine and the closing phenylalanine or tryptophan. D genes are given only for firm matches. Clone sizes are given selectively: once, few, many, or a class where the clone is expanded.

CDR3 length: 13
J gene: TRBJ2-3
clone size: NA
D gene: TRBD1
V gene: TRBV6-1
CDR3 DNA: TGTGCCAGCAGAGGGACAGGCACAGATACGCAGTATTTT
CDR3 protein: CASRGTGTDTQYF

CDR3 length: 16
J gene: TRBJ1-2
clone size: NA
D gene: NA
V gene: TRBV4-1
CDR3 DNA: TGCGCCAGCAGCCAAGACAGGGGCCGGGAAATTCAGGGGTACACCTTC
CDR3 protein: CASSQDRGREIQGYTF

CDR3 length: 13
J gene: TRBJ2-5
clone size: NA
D gene: TRBD1
V gene: TRBV2
CDR3 DNA: TGTGCCAGCATTACTCAGGGGGTAGAGACCCAGTACTTC
CDR3 protein: CASITQGVETQYF

CDR3 length: 13
J gene: TRBJ2-1
clone size: once
D gene: NA
V gene: TRBV18
CDR3 DNA: TGTGCCAGCTCACCGCGACCTTCCAATGAGCAGTTCTTC
CDR3 protein: CASSPRPSNEQFF

CDR3 length: 15
J gene: TRBJ2-1
clone size: few
D gene: TRBD1
V gene: TRBV28
CDR3 DNA: TGTGCCAGCACCCCGCGGGACAGGGGATACAATGAGCAGTTCTTC
CDR3 protein: CASTPRDRGYNEQFF

CDR3 length: 15
J gene: TRBJ2-2
clone size: NA
D gene: TRBD1
V gene: TRBV6-5
CDR3 DNA: TGTGCCAGCAGTAGAGGGACAGGGAACACCGGGGAGCTGTTTTTT
CDR3 protein: CASSRGTGNTGELFF

CDR3 length: 15
J gene: TRBJ1-2
clone size: NA
D gene: TRBD1
V gene: TRBV6-5
CDR3 DNA: TGTGCCAGCAGCCTGCTGGGACAGGGGTACTATGGCTACACCTTC
CDR3 protein: CASSLLGQGYYGYTF

CDR3 length: 15
J gene: TRBJ2-7
clone size: NA
D gene: TRBD2
V gene: TRBV7-3
CDR3 DNA: TGTGCCAGCAGCTTAGCGGGAGGGCCTTCCTACGAGCAGTACTTC
CDR3 protein: CASSLAGGPSYEQYF

CDR3 length: 13
J gene: TRBJ2-7
clone size: NA
D gene: NA
V gene: TRBV19
CDR3 DNA: TGTGCCAGCCAGGTTGGGCGGGGCTACGAGCAGTACTTC
CDR3 protein: CASQVGRGYEQYF

CDR3 length: 13
J gene: TRBJ2-1
clone size: NA
D gene: NA
V gene: TRBV7-2
CDR3 DNA: TGTGCCAGCACTCGCGGGGGCCACAATGAGCAGTTCTTC
CDR3 protein: CASTRGGHNEQFF

CDR3 length: 12
J gene: TRBJ1-5
clone size: NA
D gene: NA
V gene: TRBV27
CDR3 DNA: TGTGCCAGCACCTCGGGCAATCAGCCCCAGCATTTT
CDR3 protein: CASTSGNQPQHF

CDR3 length: 13
J gene: TRBJ1-2
clone size: NA
D gene: TRBD1
V gene: TRBV7-2
CDR3 DNA: TGTGCCAGCAGCCTAGGGGGCGCACTCGGCTACACCTTC
CDR3 protein: CASSLGGALGYTF

CDR3 length: 14
J gene: TRBJ2-5
clone size: NA
D gene: NA
V gene: TRBV7-2
CDR3 DNA: TGTGCCAGCAGGTTGACAGCGATACAAGAGACCCAGTACTTC
CDR3 protein: CASRLTAIQETQYF

CDR3 length: 15
J gene: TRBJ2-7
clone size: NA
D gene: NA
V gene: TRBV7-2
CDR3 DNA: TGTGCCAGCAGCTTACGGTGGACGGAAGGCTACGAGCAGTACTTC
CDR3 protein: CASSLRWTEGYEQYF

CDR3 length: 12
J gene: TRBJ1-6
clone size: NA
D gene: NA
V gene: TRBV7-2
CDR3 DNA: TGTGCCAGCAGCTTCCAGAGGTCACCCCTCCACTTT
CDR3 protein: CASSFQRSPLHF

CDR3 length: 14
J gene: TRBJ1-5
clone size: NA
D gene: TRBD1
V gene: TRBV6-1
CDR3 DNA: TGTGCCAGCAGTGTTGGGACAGGACGTCAGCCCCAGCATTTT
CDR3 protein: CASSVGTGRQPQHF

CDR3 length: 15
J gene: TRBJ2-4
clone size: NA
D gene: NA
V gene: TRBV4-1
CDR3 DNA: TGCGCCAGCAGCCAAGGGGCTAGCGCCGAAAACATTCAGTACTTC
CDR3 protein: CASSQGASAENIQYF